The 17 T cell receptor beta chains reported below all come from one sample, sequenced in a study of blood T cell repertoires in COVID-19. TCRdb keeps only in-frame clones here, not all; method: immunoSEQ multiplex PCR. The sample includes under 300,000 clones, about 81% seen only once; the top ten take roughly 1.6%. The sample taken for sequencing was peripheral blood. The receptors were sampled from a human donor with COVID-19, enrolled during active disease. The donor label of this sample is uncertain.

The gene calls are TRBV7-3 and TRBJ2-7; D is perhaps TRBD2 (5 bases). Germline CDR1 SGHTA, CDR2 FQGTGA. This CDR3 spans 15 amino acids. Trimming took off 3 bases at V and 2 bases at J, with 14 bases between the two ends. The CDR3 sequence is CASSFLYSGPYEQYF. DNA for the CDR3: TGTGCCAGCAGCTTTCTCTACAGCGGTCCCTACGAGCAGTACTTC. The full variable domain, completed using reference TRBV7-3 and TRBJ2-7, is GAGVSQTPSNKVTEKGKYVELRCDPISGHTALYWYRQSLGQGPEFLIYFQGTGAADDSGLPNDRFFAVRPEGSVSTLKIQRTERGDSAVYLCASSFLYSGPYEQYFGPGTRLTVT.

The V and J genes are TRBV19 and TRBJ2-5, with D possibly TRBD1 on 6 matching bases. The CDR3 extends over 13 amino acids. Trimming took off 6 bases at V and 5 bases at J, with 13 bases between the two ends. Germline V CDR1 and CDR2: LNHDA, SQIVND (reference sequence). The CDR3 loop reads CASSTGFEETQYF. The CDR3 nucleotides read TGTGCCAGTAGCACAGGGTTTGAGGAGACCCAGTACTTC. Using reference TRBV19 and TRBJ2-5 for the parts outside the CDR3, the full variable domain is DGGITQSPKYLFRKEGQNVTLSCEQNLNHDAMYWYRQDPGQGLRLIYYSQIVNDFQKGDIAEGYSVSREKKESFPLTVTSAQKNPTAFYLCASSTGFEETQYFGPGTRLLVL.

V is TRBV2 and J is TRBJ1-1; D unclear. Germline loops: CDR1 SNHLY, CDR2 FYNNEI. V dropped 7 bases and J dropped 1 base, with 10 bases sitting between them. CDR3 size: 13 residues. The CDR3 loop reads CASTFTGNTEAFF. The DNA of the CDR3 is TGTGCCAGCACGTTCACGGGGAACACTGAAGCTTTCTTT.

This clone came up once. The V and J genes are TRBV10-1 and TRBJ2-3; a weak D match, TRBD2 (5 bases). CDR3 length equals 15 residues. V was shortened by 0 bases and J by 2 bases, with 9 bases between the two germline ends. CDR1 and CDR2 (germline): WNHNN, SYGVQD (reference sequence). The CDR3 is CASSESAVNTDTQYF. The CDR3 DNA reads TGCGCCAGCAGTGAGTCAGCGGTCAACACAGATACGCAGTATTTT.

The chain is built from TRBV12-3 or TRBV12-4 and TRBJ2-7; possibly TRBD2 for D (5 bases). V gave up 4 bases and J gave up 6 bases, with 13 bases separating them. The CDR3 spans 13 residues. The chain's CDR3 is CASSWGEGGEQYF. The CDR3 DNA reads as TGTGCCAGCAGTTGGGGAGAGGGTGGCGAGCAGTACTTC.

The V call is TRBV20-1, the J call TRBJ2-1; D is perhaps TRBD2 (6 bases). This CDR3 comprises 13 residues. From germline, CDR1 is DFQATT and CDR2 SNEGSKA (reference sequence). V shed 3 bases and J shed 10 bases, with 16 bases lying between them. The CDR3: CSASGTAAVEQFF. CDR3 nucleotides: TGCAGTGCTAGTGGGACTGCCGCCGTGGAGCAGTTCTTC.

The chain couples TRBV6-5 to TRBJ2-3, with 11 bases that match TRBD2. The CDR3 contains 16 residues. V lost 2 bases to trimming and J lost 6 bases; unmatched junction nucleotides: 7. Per germline, CDR1 MNHEY and CDR2 SVGAGI. CDR3 nucleotide sequence: TGTGCCAGCAGTTACGCGGGACTAGCGGAGGGGGATACGCAGTATTTT. This translates into CASSYAGLAEGDTQYF.

The chain carries TRBV6-5 and TRBJ2-7; weak D call: TRBD2 (5 bases). V dropped 6 bases and J dropped 3 bases, with 12 bases sitting between them. The germline V gene encodes CDR1 MNHEY and CDR2 SVGAGI. The CDR3 is 13 amino acids. CDR3 sequence: CASRTSGNYEQYF. As DNA, the CDR3 is TGTGCCAGCAGAACCAGCGGAAACTACGAGCAGTACTTC.

This chain links TRBV19 with TRBJ2-5; tentatively, D is TRBD2 (6 bases). V shed 5 bases and J shed 2 bases, with 18 bases lying between them. Germline values: CDR1 LNHDA, CDR2 SQIVND (reference sequence). The CDR3 length is 16 residues. The DNA for the CDR3 is TGTGCCAGTAGTCCCCCCCCGGGACTGCCACAAGAGACCCAGTACTTC. Translation gives CASSPPPGLPQETQYF.

V is TRBV28 and J is TRBJ1-5; D is undetermined. This CDR3 has 14 amino acids. Germline V gives CDR1 MDHEN, CDR2 SYDVKM. The ends were cut back, 3 bases at V and 9 bases at J, with 15 bases in the middle. CDR3 in amino acids: CASSLGSLGRPQHF. CDR3 in DNA: TGTGCCAGCAGTTTGGGCAGCCTGGGGAGGCCCCAGCATTTT.

The genes are TRBV19 and TRBJ2-7, with unresolved D. The CDR3 is 15 residues long. V lost 4 bases and J 2 bases, leaving 15 bases between the germline ends. Germline V gene lookup returns CDR1 LNHDA and CDR2 SQIVND (reference sequence). CDR3: CASSNIRGGTYEQYF. The DNA of the CDR3 is TGTGCCAGTAGTAATATACGAGGCGGAACCTACGAGCAGTACTTC.

This clone was detected only a few times. This chain uses TRBV13 with TRBJ2-5; D is undetermined. Germline V CDR1 and CDR2: PRHDT, FYEKMQ (reference sequence). The ends were cut back, 4 bases at V and 8 bases at J, with 11 bases in the middle. The CDR3 runs to 12 residues. The CDR3 sequence is CASSSRLGTQYF. CDR3 nucleotide sequence: TGTGCCAGCAGCTCCCGTCTAGGAACCCAGTACTTC.

The gene calls are TRBV5-1 and TRBJ2-1; unclear D gene. This CDR3 has 17 residues. V was clipped by 0 bases and J by 5 bases, with 18 bases between them. CDR1 is SGHRS and CDR2 is YFSETQ in the germline V gene. This CDR3 is CASSLVPRTRLNNEQFF. CDR3 coding DNA: TGCGCCAGCAGCTTGGTTCCTAGAACCCGCCTAAACAATGAGCAGTTCTTC.

V gene TRBV29-1 combines with J gene TRBJ1-5; unclear D gene. V gave up 4 bases and J gave up 11 bases, with 15 bases separating them. The CDR3 runs 12 residues. Germline lookup yields CDR1 SQVTM and CDR2 ANQGSEA. CDR3 coding DNA: TGCAGCGTTGTGGAGGTTGGAGATGCCCAGCATTTT. Protein: CSVVEVGDAQHF. Complete variable domain (other parts from reference TRBV29-1 and TRBJ1-5): SAVISQKPSRDICQRGTSLTIQCQVDSQVTMMFWYRQQPGQSLTLIATANQGSEATYESGFVIDKFPISRPNLTFSTLTVSNMSPEDSSIYLCSVVEVGDAQHFGDGTRLSIL.

The rearrangement uses TRBV4-3 and TRBJ2-3, with 9 bases fitting TRBD1. Trimming took 0 bases from V and 6 from J; bases not matched to a gene: 4. Germline CDR1 LGHNA, CDR2 YSLEER. This CDR3 has 15 amino acids. The CDR3 region has the DNA TGCGCCAGCAGCCAAGAAAACAGGGGGCTGGATACGCAGTATTTT. This translates into CASSQENRGLDTQYF.

The rearrangement joins TRBV11-3 to TRBJ2-7; 7 nucleotides align to TRBD1. The V segment lost 5 bases and the J segment 3 bases; nucleotides outside the gene matches: 7. Germline V CDR1 and CDR2: SGHNT, YENEEA. There are 14 residues in the CDR3. DNA for the CDR3: TGTGCCAGCAGCCCGACAGGGCCTAACTACGAGCAGTACTTC. This encodes CASSPTGPNYEQYF.

The chain combines TRBV27 with TRBJ2-4; D gene uncertain. Deletions cut 3 bases from V and 0 bases from J, with 9 bases between. The germline gives CDR1 MNHEY, CDR2 SMNVEV (reference sequence). The CDR3 runs 15 residues. The CDR3 here is CASSFITEAKNIQYF. The CDR3, as DNA: TGTGCCAGCAGTTTTATAACAGAAGCCAAAAACATTCAGTACTTC.